This T cell receptor (beta chain) was observed in a study of shared clonotypes between healthy human individuals. Study findings and constraints: The four-donor shared clonotypes exceeded non-shared clonotypes in generation probability, with non-shared ones scoring lower.

Regarding this clone: The antigen remains unidentified.

The CDR3 has 11 residues. Trimming shortened V by 5 bases and J by 11 bases, and 12 bases separated the two germline ends. CDR1 and CDR2 from the germline V gene are SGHDN and FVKESK. In the CD4+ fraction, cells were divided into CD45RA+ naive and CD45RA-negative memory subsets. TCRdb's copy holds only in-frame clones and misses some; the assay was immunoSEQ multiplex PCR. The repertoire holds some 1,400,000 clones, with more than 95% as singletons. The TCR comes from a young man in good health. The V and J genes are TRBV14 and TRBJ1-1, with D unresolved. Sequencing used naive CD4+ T cells sorted from blood. Stated subset: CD45RA+ positively selected. CDR3 sequence: CASSAATNAFF. The DNA for the CDR3 is TGTGCCAGCAGCGCTGCCACGAACGCTTTCTTT.